What follows is one T cell receptor (beta chain) and its context. The sample contains more than one DNA sequence encoding this CDR3. This specimen comes from a study of shared T cell receptors in the human thymus. CDR1 and CDR2 (germline): SGDLS, YYNGEE. The V gene lost 0 bases and the J gene lost 8 bases, with 9 bases spanning the gap. This CDR3 spans 13 amino acids. Libraries were prepared by immunoSEQ multiplex PCR; TCRdb keeps only in-frame clonotypes and omits some of them. The table includes about 380,000 clones, approximately 95% detected once. Sequencing used thymocytes. The chain has TRBV9 and TRBJ2-1, with no clear D. This clonotype was obtained from a human donor. The CDR3 sequence is CASSVGGRDEQFF. The CDR3 region has the DNA TGTGCCAGCAGCGTAGGGGGTCGGGATGAGCAGTTCTTC.